Below are 15 T cell receptor beta chains sequenced from a single sample in a study of cytomegalovirus exposure and HLA in healthy donors. Profiled with immunoSEQ multiplex PCR; TCRdb holds only in-frame clones, not every one. The table records tens of thousands of clones, approximately 93% of them present only once. The sample was PBMCs. These receptors originate from a woman in her twenties or thirties in good health and CMV-seronegative.

V and J are TRBV5-1 and TRBJ1-1; D uncertain. CDR1 and CDR2 from the germline V gene are SGHRS and YFSETQ. This CDR3 comprises 16 residues. The V gene lost 2 bases and the J gene lost 3 bases, with 17 bases spanning the gap. CDR3 in DNA: TGCGCCAGCAGCTTTTTGTCGGGATCACGGGACACTGAAGCTTTCTTT. Translated: CASSFLSGSRDTEAFF.

V usage is TRBV5-1 and J usage is TRBJ1-4; D is unclear. The CDR3 is 17 amino acids. V was trimmed by 1 base and J by 0 bases, leaving 13 bases between them. Germline V gene sequence: CDR1 SGHRS, CDR2 YFSETQ. The CDR3 coding sequence is TGCGCCAGCAGCTTGCTAGGTCGTGACTCAACTAATGAAAAACTGTTTTTT. Protein sequence: CASSLLGRDSTNEKLFF.

The V gene is TRBV7-7, the J gene TRBJ2-5, with 7 bases identical to TRBD1. V gave up 3 bases and J gave up 3 bases; unmatched junction bases: 1. The germline V gene encodes CDR1 SSHAT and CDR2 FNYEAQ (reference sequence). CDR3 length: 13 residues. CDR3 amino acids: CASSLTGKETQYF. CDR3 nucleotide sequence: TGTGCCAGCAGCTTGACAGGGAAAGAGACCCAGTACTTC.

This clone has more than one count but fewer than ten. The chain is built from TRBV19 and TRBJ1-5; TRBD1 is a possible D gene (6 bases). The CDR3 runs 14 residues. Trimming shortened V by 7 bases and J by 6 bases, and 16 bases separated the two germline ends. The germline gives CDR1 LNHDA, CDR2 SQIVND (reference sequence). This CDR3 reads CASTPRQGSQPQHF. Written as DNA, the CDR3 is TGTGCCAGTACCCCCCGGCAGGGGAGTCAGCCCCAGCATTTT. Together with reference TRBV19 and TRBJ1-5, the CDR3 gives the full variable domain: DGGITQSPKYLFRKEGQNVTLSCEQNLNHDAMYWYRQDPGQGLRLIYYSQIVNDFQKGDIAEGYSVSREKKESFPLTVTSAQKNPTAFYLCASTPRQGSQPQHFGDGTRLSIL.

The chain joins TRBV4-2 to TRBJ1-6; D call uncertain. Between the trimmed V and J ends, which lost 0 bases and 1 base, there was a span of 7 bases. Germline loops: CDR1 LGHNA, CDR2 YNFKEQ. There are 16 residues in the CDR3. The CDR3 here is CASSQDGGSYNSPLHF. CDR3 in DNA: TGTGCCAGCAGCCAAGATGGAGGGTCCTATAATTCACCCCTCCACTTT.

This sequence joins TRBV5-6 and TRBJ1-5; TRBD1 matches 12 bases. Trimming cost V 4 bases and J 7 bases; bases outside gene matches: 6. The CDR3 totals 15 residues. Germline V CDR1 and CDR2: SGHDT, YYEEEE. CDR3 sequence reads: CASSEGQGANQPQHF. In nucleotides, the CDR3 is TGTGCCAGCAGCGAGGGACAGGGGGCGAACCAGCCCCAGCATTTT.

V usage is TRBV27 and J usage is TRBJ1-1; D might be TRBD1 (5 bases). Deletions cut 4 bases from V and 1 base from J, with 10 bases between. In germline, CDR1 is MNHEY, CDR2 SMNVEV (reference sequence). This CDR3 is 14 amino acids long. The CDR3 coding sequence is TGTGCCAGCAGTTCCCGAAGGGGGAACACTGAAGCTTTCTTT. Its protein is CASSSRRGNTEAFF.

The V and J genes are TRBV7-9 and TRBJ2-4, with 7 bases aligning to TRBD2. Germline CDR1 reads SEHNR; CDR2 reads FQNEAQ (reference sequence). After removal of 1 base from V and 3 bases from J, the junction contained 6 bases not matched to a gene. The CDR3 length is 16 residues. CDR3 sequence (DNA): TGTGCCAGCAGCTTAGGGACTAGTCTTGTCAAAAACATTCAGTACTTC. Its protein is CASSLGTSLVKNIQYF.

The chain recombines TRBV27 with TRBJ1-1, with TRBD1 identical over 7 bases. J was trimmed by 3 bases and V by 6 bases; bases with no gene match: 10. This CDR3 is built from 15 residues. CDR1 and CDR2 (germline): MNHEY, SMNVEV (reference sequence). CDR3 in amino acids: CASRGTGVPYTEAFF. In DNA form, the CDR3 reads TGTGCCAGCAGAGGTACAGGGGTGCCTTACACTGAAGCTTTCTTT.

CDR3 region: CASSTAQPVDTYGYTF. DNA of the CDR3: TGTGCCAGCAGCACTGCCCAACCGGTAGACACCTATGGCTACACCTTC. V is TRBV28 and J is TRBJ1-2; no clear D gene. The CDR3 contains 16 residues. V was pared by 6 bases and J by 4 bases, with 21 bases between. Germline loops: CDR1 MDHEN, CDR2 SYDVKM.

V is TRBV29-1 and J is TRBJ1-2, with no clear D. This CDR3 has 13 amino acids. Trimming shortened V by 6 bases and J by 5 bases, and 16 bases separated the two germline ends. The germline V gene has CDR1 SQVTM and CDR2 ANQGSEA. The CDR3 DNA reads TGCAGCGTCCAGACCACTTCGGGTTATGGCTACACCTTC. Protein product: CSVQTTSGYGYTF.

The chain recombines TRBV7-9 with TRBJ1-6, with 7 positions matching TRBD1. From germline, CDR1 is SEHNR and CDR2 FQNEAQ (reference sequence). The CDR3 runs to 16 residues. Trimming removed 5 bases from V and 7 bases from J; junction bases left unmatched: 11. The CDR3 nucleotides are TGTGCCAGCAGCCTACGAACAGGGGACCCAAATTCACCCCTCCACTTT. Protein product: CASSLRTGDPNSPLHF. Combining the CDR3 with reference TRBV7-9 and TRBJ1-6 gives the whole variable domain DTGVSQNPRHKITKRGQNVTFRCDPISEHNRLYWYRQTLGQGPEFLTYFQNEAQLEKSRLLSDRFSAERPKGSFSTLEIQRTEQGDSAMYLCASSLRTGDPNSPLHFGNGTRLTVT.

The chain recombines TRBV6-4 with TRBJ2-3, with TRBD2 matching 10 bases. Germline CDR1 and CDR2: MRHNA and SNTAGT. Trimming removed 5 bases from V and 3 bases from J; junction bases left unmatched: 5. CDR3 length equals 15 residues. Here the CDR3 DNA reads TGTGCCAGCAGTCCTTTAGCGGGAGGAACAGATACGCAGTATTTT. Translation: CASSPLAGGTDTQYF.

The genes are TRBV9 and TRBJ2-4; 11 bases map to TRBD2. The CDR3 totals 17 residues. Germline CDR1 SGDLS, CDR2 YYNGEE. V gave up 2 bases and J gave up 0 bases; unmatched junction bases: 4. DNA for the CDR3: TGTGCCAGCAGCGTGGGACTAGCGGATTTAGCCAAAAACATTCAGTACTTC. Its translation is CASSVGLADLAKNIQYF.

This clone came up once. The chain is built from TRBV7-2 and TRBJ1-3; 9 bases align to TRBD1. The germline V gene has CDR1 SGHTA and CDR2 FQGNSA. J lost 4 bases, V lost 3 bases, and 4 bases had no gene match. The CDR3 consists of 15 residues. The CDR3 DNA sequence: TGTGCCAGCAGCTTCCAGACAGGGGGAGGAAACACCATATATTTT. Amino acid sequence: CASSFQTGGGNTIYF.